These 32 T cell receptor beta chains originate from one sample sequenced in a study of CD8 T cells in Susac syndrome. Reverse transcription of about 0.5 to 1 ug RNA was carried out with random hexamers. TCRdb passed the immunoSEQ multiplex PCR reads through MiXCR, listing each CDR3 protein once. The table lists roughly 130,000 distinct CDR3 sequences, approximately 94% of them singletons. Sequencing was carried out using CD4+ T cells from PBMCs. The source is a human donor with multiple sclerosis.

The chain has TRBV16 and TRBJ1-5; the D gene is possibly TRBD1 (6 bases). CDR3 length equals 14 residues. Germline V CDR1 and CDR2: KGHSY, FQNENV. V shed 5 bases and J shed 5 bases, with 13 bases lying between them. The chain's CDR3 is CASSTGTRDQPQHF. As DNA, the CDR3 is TGTGCCAGCAGCACCGGGACACGGGATCAGCCCCAGCATTTT.

The chain joins TRBV7-3 to TRBJ1-1, with D unresolved. CDR3 length: 13 residues. The V gene lost 5 bases and the J gene lost 6 bases, with 13 bases spanning the gap. The germline CDR1 and CDR2 sequences are SGHTA and FQGTGA. For the CDR3, the DNA is TGTGCCAGCAGCGTCGGAGGAGACGCTGAAGCTTTCTTT. Translated, it gives CASSVGGDAEAFF.

This chain links TRBV24-1 with TRBJ2-5; 7 nucleotides agree with TRBD2. The CDR3 length is 13 residues. The germline V gene has CDR1 KGHDR and CDR2 SFDVKD. Trimming cost V 9 bases and J 1 base; bases outside gene matches: 4. CDR3 nucleotide sequence: TGTGCCACCGCTGCTAGCGGCCAAGAGACCCAGTACTTC. Residues: CATAASGQETQYF.

This clonotype was observed once. V gene TRBV5-4 combines with J gene TRBJ1-1, with 7 bases identical to TRBD1. The CDR3 contains 14 residues. Germline loops: CDR1 SGHNT, CDR2 YYREEE (reference sequence). V shed 0 bases, J shed 5 bases, and the junction held 4 bases outside the gene matches. The CDR3 DNA sequence: TGTGCCAGCAGCTTGGCGACAGGGAGGACTGAAGCTTTCTTT. Amino acids: CASSLATGRTEAFF.

The table lists this clonotype with a count of one. V and J are TRBV2 and TRBJ1-1; 7 nucleotides match TRBD1. Germline CDR1 and CDR2: SNHLY and FYNNEI. The V segment lost 8 bases and the J segment 10 bases; nucleotides outside the gene matches: 7. The CDR3 spans 11 residues. The CDR3 region is CASVPGTVAFF. CDR3 in DNA: TGTGCCAGCGTTCCCGGGACAGTAGCTTTCTTT.

Only a few counts were recorded for this clonotype. The rearrangement links TRBV4-2 to TRBJ2-1; no clear D. This CDR3 is built from 16 residues. V was shortened by 0 bases and J by 1 base, with 10 bases between the two germline ends. CDR1 and CDR2 (germline): LGHNA, YNFKEQ. CDR3 protein: CASSQDRRGSYNEQFF. Here the CDR3 DNA reads TGTGCCAGCAGCCAAGATCGCCGCGGTTCCTACAATGAGCAGTTCTTC.

V and J are TRBV7-3 and TRBJ1-4, with TRBD1 identical over 7 bases. The CDR3 is 13 residues long. CDR1 and CDR2 from the germline V gene are SGHTA and FQGTGA. The ends lost 5 bases at V and 7 bases at J; junction bases unmatched: 4. The CDR3 bases are TGTGCCAGCAGCCCCCAGGGGGGTGAAAAACTGTTTTTT. This sequence encodes CASSPQGGEKLFF.

The chain couples TRBV29-1 to TRBJ2-1; maybe TRBD2 (6 bases). The V end lost 5 bases, the J end lost 0 bases, and 11 bases lay between the germline ends. The CDR3 runs 14 residues. The V gene's germline CDR1 is SQVTM and CDR2 ANQGSEA. The CDR3 region is CSVSGLSSYNEQFF. CDR3 DNA sequence: TGCAGCGTTAGCGGGCTCAGCTCCTACAATGAGCAGTTCTTC.

This clonotype was seen only once. J is TRBJ2-7 and V is TRBV6-5; a possible D gene is TRBD1 (6 bases). This CDR3 is built from 16 residues. Trimming cost V 0 bases and J 2 bases, with 14 bases left between them. From germline, CDR1 is MNHEY and CDR2 SVGAGI. DNA for the CDR3: TGTGCCAGCAGTTACTCGAGGGCAGGGGCCACCTACGAGCAGTACTTC. Protein: CASSYSRAGATYEQYF.

DNA for the CDR3: TGTGCCAGCAGCGTTGCCGGTTCCCAAGAGACCCAGTACTTC. Encoded protein: CASSVAGSQETQYF. The rearrangement links TRBV9 to TRBJ2-5; D unresolved. The CDR3 covers 14 residues. V dropped 2 bases and J dropped 1 base, with 9 bases sitting between them. Germline assignment: CDR1 SGDLS and CDR2 YYNGEE.

The CDR3 coding sequence is TGCAGTGCTAGAGATCGCCAGGGTAGGGGCTATGGCTACACCTTC. The encoded protein is CSARDRQGRGYGYTF. The chain links TRBV20-1 to TRBJ1-2; TRBD1 might be the D (5 bases). V lost 0 bases, J lost 4 bases, and 15 bases lay in between. The V gene's germline CDR1 is DFQATT and CDR2 SNEGSKA (reference sequence). This CDR3 has 15 residues.

The rearrangement joins TRBV3-1 to TRBJ2-2; possibly TRBD1 for D (6 bases). The CDR3 extends over 15 amino acids. Germline-derived CDR1 and CDR2 are LGHDT and YNNKEL (reference sequence). Deletions cut 4 bases from V and 3 bases from J, with 12 bases between. CDR3 in DNA: TGTGCCAGCAGCCCTCCGACAGGCTACACCGGGGAGCTGTTTTTT. Its protein is CASSPPTGYTGELFF.

V is TRBV3-1 and J is TRBJ1-1, with D possibly TRBD1 on 5 matching bases. The CDR3 spans 14 residues. Trimming took 4 bases from V and 2 from J, leaving 11 bases between them. The germline V gene has CDR1 LGHDT and CDR2 YNNKEL (reference sequence). CDR3 region: CASSPETDNTEAFF. CDR3 sequence (DNA): TGTGCCAGCAGCCCGGAGACAGACAACACTGAAGCTTTCTTT.

The J gene is TRBJ1-4, the V gene TRBV12-3 or TRBV12-4; a weak D match, TRBD1 (5 bases). The CDR3 is 14 amino acids. Trimming took off 2 bases at V and 7 bases at J, with 11 bases between the two ends. This CDR3 is CASSLNAGREKLFF. The CDR3 nucleotides read TGTGCCAGCAGTTTAAACGCAGGGCGTGAAAAACTGTTTTTT.

CDR3 nucleotide sequence: TGTGCCAGTAGCGACAGGGGTTTCTCCTACGAGCAGTACTTC. This translates into CASSDRGFSYEQYF. The chain carries TRBV19 and TRBJ2-7; 8 bases are shared with TRBD1. The germline V gene encodes CDR1 LNHDA and CDR2 SQIVND (reference sequence). J gave up 0 bases and V 6 bases, and 4 bases lay outside the gene matches. There are 14 residues in the CDR3. The variable domain in full, with the rest retrieved from reference TRBV19 and TRBJ2-7, is DGGITQSPKYLFRKEGQNVTLSCEQNLNHDAMYWYRQDPGQGLRLIYYSQIVNDFQKGDIAEGYSVSREKKESFPLTVTSAQKNPTAFYLCASSDRGFSYEQYFGPGTRLTVT.

The chain carries TRBV15 and TRBJ2-1, with a possible D match to TRBD1 (5 bases). CDR3 size: 19 residues. Trimming left V 0 bases short and J 5 bases short, with 23 bases between. From germline, CDR1 is LNHNV and CDR2 YYDKDF (reference sequence). The CDR3 region is CATSRDPGSGHHLDNEQFF. The DNA of the CDR3 is TGTGCCACCAGCAGAGATCCTGGGTCAGGGCATCACCTCGACAATGAGCAGTTCTTC.

This chain joins TRBV7-2 and TRBJ1-2, with D hard to call. Germline V lookup: CDR1 SGHTA, CDR2 FQGNSA. Trimming cost V 5 bases and J 2 bases, with 9 bases left between them. The CDR3 runs to 13 residues. CDR3 residues: CASSPDENYGYTF. Written as DNA, the CDR3 is TGTGCCAGCAGCCCGGACGAAAACTATGGCTACACCTTC.

The V and J genes are TRBV5-4 and TRBJ2-2; TRBD2 is a possible D gene (5 bases). V lost 3 bases and J 1 base, leaving 10 bases between the germline ends. The CDR3 has 15 amino acids. CDR1 and CDR2 from the germline V gene are SGHNT and YYREEE (reference sequence). The CDR3 bases are TGTGCCAGCAGCTCGGCGAGGGAGAACACCGGGGAGCTGTTTTTT. Translating gives CASSSARENTGELFF.

CDR3 amino acids: CSASGQSSYNEQFF. The CDR3 DNA follows: TGCAGTGCTAGTGGACAGAGCTCCTACAATGAGCAGTTCTTC. The V call is TRBV20-1, the J call TRBJ2-1, with D possibly TRBD1 on 6 matching bases. Trimming removed 3 bases at V and 0 bases at J, with 9 bases between. In germline, CDR1 is DFQATT, CDR2 SNEGSKA (reference sequence). CDR3 size: 14 residues.

This sequence joins TRBV20-1 and TRBJ2-1; D call uncertain. Trimming pared 5 bases from V and 0 bases from J, leaving 11 bases between. The CDR3 runs to 14 residues. Germline assignment: CDR1 DFQATT and CDR2 SNEGSKA (reference sequence). This chain's CDR3 is CSAFGRSSYNEQFF. The CDR3, as DNA: TGCAGTGCTTTTGGACGGAGCTCCTACAATGAGCAGTTCTTC.

The chain recombines TRBV18 with TRBJ1-1; the D is unclear. The V end lost 3 bases, the J end lost 0 bases, and 11 bases lay between the germline ends. The CDR3 consists of 15 residues. Looked up from germline, CDR1 is KGHSH and CDR2 is LQKENI. CDR3 in amino acids: CASSPNQAMNTEAFF. Written as DNA, the CDR3 is TGTGCCAGCTCACCTAACCAGGCAATGAACACTGAAGCTTTCTTT. Full variable domain (rest looked up from reference TRBV18 and TRBJ1-1): NAGVMQNPRHLVRRRGQEARLRCSPMKGHSHVYWYRQLPEEGLKFMVYLQKENIIDESGMPKERFSAEFPKEGPSILRIQQVVRGDSAAYFCASSPNQAMNTEAFFGQGTRLTVV.

The chain joins TRBV5-1 to TRBJ1-2, with TRBD1 identical over 8 bases. J gave up 6 bases and V 4 bases, and 11 bases lay outside the gene matches. Germline V gives CDR1 SGHRS, CDR2 YFSETQ. This CDR3 spans 15 amino acids. The DNA for the CDR3 is TGCGCCAGCAGCCCACGGACAGGGACTACGGATGGCTACACCTTC. Translating it yields CASSPRTGTTDGYTF.

The chain couples TRBV30 to TRBJ2-5; 10 bases match TRBD2. V lost 5 bases and J lost 2; bases outside the gene matches: 5. There are 14 residues in the CDR3. CDR1 is GTSNPN and CDR2 is SVGIG in the germline V gene (reference sequence). CDR3 nucleotide sequence: TGTGCCTGGCTTAGCGGGGGGAAACAAGAGACCCAGTACTTC. It translates to CAWLSGGKQETQYF.

The CDR3 protein is CSARDPNQPQHF. CDR3 nucleotides: TGCAGTGCTAGAGATCCTAATCAGCCCCAGCATTTT. The chain uses TRBV20-1 and TRBJ1-5; D not resolved. The ends were cut back, 0 bases at V and 4 bases at J, with 4 bases in the middle. Looked up from germline, CDR1 is DFQATT and CDR2 is SNEGSKA (reference sequence). This CDR3 region has 12 residues.

The V gene is TRBV30, the J gene TRBJ1-1; 9 bases map to TRBD1. Germline CDR1 reads GTSNPN; CDR2 reads SVGIG (reference sequence). The CDR3 is made up of 16 amino acids. The ends lost 3 bases at V and 1 base at J; junction bases unmatched: 9. The CDR3 DNA is TGTGCCTGGAGCGGGGGACAGGGAGGTGGGAACACTGAAGCTTTCTTT. Encoded protein: CAWSGGQGGGNTEAFF.

This rearrangement joins TRBV7-9 to TRBJ2-3, with D unresolved. The V end was cut by 8 bases, the J end by 5 bases, with 11 bases between. CDR1 and CDR2 from the germline V gene are SEHNR and FQNEAQ (reference sequence). The CDR3 length is 12 residues. This CDR3 reads CASSWGRDTQYF. The CDR3 DNA reads as TGTGCCAGCTCTTGGGGAAGAGATACGCAGTATTTT. The variable domain in full, completed from reference TRBV7-9 and TRBJ2-3, reads DTGVSQNPRHKITKRGQNVTFRCDPISEHNRLYWYRQTLGQGPEFLTYFQNEAQLEKSRLLSDRFSAERPKGSFSTLEIQRTEQGDSAMYLCASSWGRDTQYFGPGTRLTVL.

The chain uses TRBV12-3 or TRBV12-4 and TRBJ1-2; D perhaps matches TRBD1 (6 bases). Trimming removed 3 bases at V and 2 bases at J, with 10 bases between. The CDR3 loop spans 14 amino acids. The CDR3 sequence is CASSFEGVNYGYTF. The CDR3 DNA is TGTGCCAGCAGTTTTGAGGGGGTCAACTATGGCTACACCTTC.

This rearrangement joins TRBV7-3 to TRBJ2-7; D not resolved. Germline CDR1 SGHTA, CDR2 FQGTGA. This CDR3 comprises 16 residues. Trimming removed 2 bases at V and 2 bases at J, with 16 bases between. The CDR3 DNA follows: TGTGCCAGCAGCTTAGATTTTGGCGGTACCCCCTACGAGCAGTACTTC. It encodes CASSLDFGGTPYEQYF.

This clonotype was seen once. V usage is TRBV10-3 and J usage is TRBJ2-1; unclear D gene. Deletions cut 4 bases from V and 5 bases from J, with 12 bases between. The CDR3 covers 14 residues. The V gene's germline CDR1 is ENHRY and CDR2 SYGVKD. The CDR3 bases are TGTGCCATCAGTGCAGGAAATACCAACAATGAGCAGTTCTTC. Protein: CAISAGNTNNEQFF.

The rearrangement uses TRBV30 and TRBJ1-1; D gene uncertain. This CDR3 has 13 residues. Germline loops: CDR1 GTSNPN, CDR2 SVGIG (reference sequence). V was cut by 0 bases and J by 4 bases, with 9 bases left in between. DNA of the CDR3: TGTGCCTGGAGTGTAGGGCGTTCCACTGAAGCTTTCTTT. This sequence encodes CAWSVGRSTEAFF.

The chain uses TRBV20-1 and TRBJ2-3; the match to TRBD2 covers 14 bases. Germline assignment: CDR1 DFQATT and CDR2 SNEGSKA (reference sequence). This CDR3 is built from 17 residues. J lost 5 bases, V lost 0 bases, and 7 bases had no gene match. Written as DNA, the CDR3 is TGCAGTGCTAGAGATCTGGGACTAGCGGGAGCGAGAGATACGCAGTATTTT. Protein sequence: CSARDLGLAGARDTQYF.

CDR3 in DNA: TGCGCCAGCAGCCCATCCGGGAGCGGGGCGGAAGAGACCCAGTACTTC. Translating gives CASSPSGSGAEETQYF. The V and J genes are TRBV5-1 and TRBJ2-5, with TRBD2 matching 7 bases. Germline trimming cut 4 bases from V and 3 bases from J; bases unmatched to any gene: 12. Per the germline V gene, CDR1 is SGHRS and CDR2 is YFSETQ. The CDR3 spans 16 residues.